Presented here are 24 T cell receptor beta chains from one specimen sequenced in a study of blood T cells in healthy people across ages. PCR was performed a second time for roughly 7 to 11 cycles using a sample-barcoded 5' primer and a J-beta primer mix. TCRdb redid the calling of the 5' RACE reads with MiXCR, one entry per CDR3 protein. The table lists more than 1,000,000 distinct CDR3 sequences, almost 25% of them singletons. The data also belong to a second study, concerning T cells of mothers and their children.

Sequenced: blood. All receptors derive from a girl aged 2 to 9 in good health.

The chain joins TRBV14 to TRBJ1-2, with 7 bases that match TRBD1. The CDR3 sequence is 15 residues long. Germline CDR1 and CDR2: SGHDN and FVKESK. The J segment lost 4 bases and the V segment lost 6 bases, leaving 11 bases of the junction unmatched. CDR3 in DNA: TGTGCCAGCAGTCCCCAGGGGGTGTTTCTCTATGGCTACACCTTC. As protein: CASSPQGVFLYGYTF.

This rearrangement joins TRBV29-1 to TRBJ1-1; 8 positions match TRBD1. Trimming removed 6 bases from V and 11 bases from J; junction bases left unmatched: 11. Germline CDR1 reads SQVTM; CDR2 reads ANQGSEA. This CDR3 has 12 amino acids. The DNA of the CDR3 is TGCAGCGTCCCAGCCGGGACAGGTGGGGCTTTCTTT. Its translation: CSVPAGTGGAFF.

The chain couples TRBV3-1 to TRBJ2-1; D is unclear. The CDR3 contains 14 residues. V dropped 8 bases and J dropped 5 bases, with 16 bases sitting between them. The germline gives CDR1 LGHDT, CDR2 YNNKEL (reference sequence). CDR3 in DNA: TGTGCCAGCCAACGGACCCCCCAGGACAATGAGCAGTTCTTC. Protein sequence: CASQRTPQDNEQFF.

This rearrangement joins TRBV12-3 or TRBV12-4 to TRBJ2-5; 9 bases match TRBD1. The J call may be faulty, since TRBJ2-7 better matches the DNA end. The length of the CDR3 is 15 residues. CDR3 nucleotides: TGTGCCAGCAGAAACGCCGGGACAGGGAATCACGAGCAGTACTTC. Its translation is CASRNAGTGNHEQYF.

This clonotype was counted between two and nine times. The DNA of the CDR3 is TGCGCCAGCAGCCAAACCTACGCCGGGACAGGGCGTAATTCACCCCTCCACTTT. This encodes CASSQTYAGTGRNSPLHF. The rearrangement uses TRBV4-3 and TRBJ1-6; TRBD1 aligns across 9 bases. The J segment lost 6 bases and the V segment lost 2 bases, leaving 11 bases of the junction unmatched. The CDR3 is 18 residues long. Germline assignment: CDR1 LGHNA and CDR2 YSLEER.

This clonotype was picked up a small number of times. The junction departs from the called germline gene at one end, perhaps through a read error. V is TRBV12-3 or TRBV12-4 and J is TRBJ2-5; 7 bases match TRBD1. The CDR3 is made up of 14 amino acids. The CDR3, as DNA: TGTGCCAGCAGGCAACAGGGGACCCAAGAGACCCAGCACTTC. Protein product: CASRQQGTQETQHF.

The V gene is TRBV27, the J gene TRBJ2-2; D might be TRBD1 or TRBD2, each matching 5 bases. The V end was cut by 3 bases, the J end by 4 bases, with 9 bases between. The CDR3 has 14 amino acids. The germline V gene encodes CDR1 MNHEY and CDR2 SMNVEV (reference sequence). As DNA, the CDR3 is TGTGCCAGCAGTTTTACTAGGGGCACCGGGGAGCTGTTTTTT. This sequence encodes CASSFTRGTGELFF.

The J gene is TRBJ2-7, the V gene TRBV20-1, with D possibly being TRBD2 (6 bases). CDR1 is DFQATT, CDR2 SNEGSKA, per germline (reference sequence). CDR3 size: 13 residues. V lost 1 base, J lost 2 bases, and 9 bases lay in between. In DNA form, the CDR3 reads TGCAGTGCTAGAGGCGGGATCACCTACGAGCAGTACTTC. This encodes CSARGGITYEQYF.

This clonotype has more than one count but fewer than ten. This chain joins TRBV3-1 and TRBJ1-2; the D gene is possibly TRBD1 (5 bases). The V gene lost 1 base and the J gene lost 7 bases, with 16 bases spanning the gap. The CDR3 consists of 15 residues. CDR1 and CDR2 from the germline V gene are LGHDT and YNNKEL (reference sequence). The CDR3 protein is CASSQGTGAVGGYTF. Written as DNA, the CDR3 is TGTGCCAGCAGCCAAGGCACCGGGGCGGTGGGTGGCTACACCTTC.

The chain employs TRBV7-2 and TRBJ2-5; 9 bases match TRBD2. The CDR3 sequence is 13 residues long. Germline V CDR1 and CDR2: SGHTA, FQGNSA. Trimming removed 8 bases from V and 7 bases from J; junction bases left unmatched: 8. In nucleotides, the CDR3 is TGTGCCAGCGGCGGGGGGGCTATGCGGACCCAGTACTTC. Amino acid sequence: CASGGGAMRTQYF. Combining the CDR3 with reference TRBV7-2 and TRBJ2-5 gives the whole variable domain GAGVSQSPSNKVTEKGKDVELRCDPISGHTALYWYRQSLGQGLEFLIYFQGNSAPDKSGLPSDRFSAERTGGSVSTLTIQRTQQEDSAVYLCASGGGAMRTQYFGPGTRLLVL.

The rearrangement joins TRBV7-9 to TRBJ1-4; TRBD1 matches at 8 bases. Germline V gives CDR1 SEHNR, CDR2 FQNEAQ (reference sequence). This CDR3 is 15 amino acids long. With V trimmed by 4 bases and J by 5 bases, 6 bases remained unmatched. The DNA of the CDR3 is TGTGCCAGCAGCTCCCAGACAGGGGAGAATGAAAAACTGTTTTTT. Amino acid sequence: CASSSQTGENEKLFF.

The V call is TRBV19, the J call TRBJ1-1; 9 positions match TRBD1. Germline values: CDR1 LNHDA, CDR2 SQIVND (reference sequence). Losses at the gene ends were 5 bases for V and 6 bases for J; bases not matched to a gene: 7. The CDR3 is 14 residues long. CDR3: CASSQTGGASEAFF. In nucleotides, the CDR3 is TGTGCCAGTAGTCAAACAGGGGGCGCTTCTGAAGCTTTCTTT.

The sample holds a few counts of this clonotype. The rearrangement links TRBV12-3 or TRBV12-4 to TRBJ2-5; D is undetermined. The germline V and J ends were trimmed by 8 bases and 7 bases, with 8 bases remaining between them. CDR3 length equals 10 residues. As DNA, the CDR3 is TGTGCCAGCGCCCACGGGACCCAGTACTTC. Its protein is CASAHGTQYF.

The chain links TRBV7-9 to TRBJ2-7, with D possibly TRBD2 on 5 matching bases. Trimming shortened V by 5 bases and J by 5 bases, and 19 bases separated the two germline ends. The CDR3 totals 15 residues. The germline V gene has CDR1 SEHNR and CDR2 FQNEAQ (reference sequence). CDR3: CASSPFEREIHEQYF. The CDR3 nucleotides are TGTGCCAGCAGCCCGTTTGAGAGGGAGATCCACGAGCAGTACTTC.

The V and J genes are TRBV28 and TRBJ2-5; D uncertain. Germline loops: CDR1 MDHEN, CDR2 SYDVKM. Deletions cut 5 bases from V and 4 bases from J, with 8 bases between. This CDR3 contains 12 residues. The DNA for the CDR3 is TGTGCCAGCAGTGCCCCAAGAGAGACCCAGTACTTC. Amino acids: CASSAPRETQYF.

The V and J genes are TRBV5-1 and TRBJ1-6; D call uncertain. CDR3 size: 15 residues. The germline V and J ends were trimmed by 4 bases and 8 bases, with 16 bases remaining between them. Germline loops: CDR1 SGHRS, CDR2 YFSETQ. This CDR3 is CASSATRIEHSPLHF. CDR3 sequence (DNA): TGCGCCAGCAGCGCCACCAGGATAGAGCATTCACCCCTCCACTTT.

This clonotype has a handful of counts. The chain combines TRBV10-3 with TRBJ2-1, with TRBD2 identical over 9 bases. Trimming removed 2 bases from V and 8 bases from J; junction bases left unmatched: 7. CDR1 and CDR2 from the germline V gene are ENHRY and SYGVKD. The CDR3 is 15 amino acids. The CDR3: CAISEPLAGFDEQFF. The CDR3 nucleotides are TGTGCCATCAGTGAGCCCCTAGCGGGGTTTGATGAGCAGTTCTTC.

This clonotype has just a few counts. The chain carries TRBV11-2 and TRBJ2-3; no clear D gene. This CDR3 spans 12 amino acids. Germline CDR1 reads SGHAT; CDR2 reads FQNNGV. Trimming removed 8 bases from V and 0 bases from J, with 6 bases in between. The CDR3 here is CASWASTDTQYF. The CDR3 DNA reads TGTGCCAGCTGGGCTAGCACAGATACGCAGTATTTT.

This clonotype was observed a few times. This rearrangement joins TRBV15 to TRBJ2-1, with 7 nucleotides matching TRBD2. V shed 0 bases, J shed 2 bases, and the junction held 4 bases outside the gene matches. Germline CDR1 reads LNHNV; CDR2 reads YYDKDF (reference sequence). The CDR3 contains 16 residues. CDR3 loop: CATSRERSGAYNEQFF. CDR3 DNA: TGTGCCACCAGCAGAGAAAGAAGCGGGGCCTACAATGAGCAGTTCTTC.

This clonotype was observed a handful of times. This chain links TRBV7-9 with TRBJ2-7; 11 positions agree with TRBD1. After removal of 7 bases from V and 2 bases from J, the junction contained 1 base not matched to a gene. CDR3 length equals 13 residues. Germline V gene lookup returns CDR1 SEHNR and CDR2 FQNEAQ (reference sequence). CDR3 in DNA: TGTGCCAGCATGGGACAGGGGGCCTACGAGCAGTACTTC. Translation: CASMGQGAYEQYF. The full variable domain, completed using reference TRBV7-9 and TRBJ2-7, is DTGVSQNPRHKITKRGQNVTFRCDPISEHNRLYWYRQTLGQGPEFLTYFQNEAQLEKSRLLSDRFSAERPKGSFSTLEIQRTEQGDSAMYLCASMGQGAYEQYFGPGTRLTVT.

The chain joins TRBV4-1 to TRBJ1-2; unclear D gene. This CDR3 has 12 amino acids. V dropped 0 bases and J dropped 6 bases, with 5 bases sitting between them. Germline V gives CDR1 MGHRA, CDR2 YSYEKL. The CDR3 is CASSQDWDGYTF. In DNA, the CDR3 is TGCGCCAGCAGCCAAGATTGGGATGGCTACACCTTC.

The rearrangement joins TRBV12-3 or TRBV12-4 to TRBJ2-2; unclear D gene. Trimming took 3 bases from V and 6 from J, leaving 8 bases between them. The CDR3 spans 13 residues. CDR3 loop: CASSFGPPGELFF. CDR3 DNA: TGTGCCAGCAGTTTTGGACCCCCCGGGGAGCTGTTTTTT.

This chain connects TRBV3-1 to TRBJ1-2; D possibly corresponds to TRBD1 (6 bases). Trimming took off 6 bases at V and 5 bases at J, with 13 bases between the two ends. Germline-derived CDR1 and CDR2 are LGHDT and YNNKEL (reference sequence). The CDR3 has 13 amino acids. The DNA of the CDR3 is TGTGCCAGCAGTCAGACAGGAGAATATGGCTACACCTTC. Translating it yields CASSQTGEYGYTF.

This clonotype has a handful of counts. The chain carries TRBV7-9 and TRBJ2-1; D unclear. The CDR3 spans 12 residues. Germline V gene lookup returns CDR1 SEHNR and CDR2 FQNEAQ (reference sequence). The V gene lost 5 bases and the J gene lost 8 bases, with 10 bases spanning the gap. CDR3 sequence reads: CASSNLVDEQFF. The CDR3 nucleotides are TGTGCCAGCAGCAACTTAGTCGATGAGCAGTTCTTC.